These 17 T cell receptor beta chains originate from one sample sequenced in a study of T-cell reconstitution after alpha-beta-depleted transplantation in children (dated by TCRdb to 2016 to 2018). This specimen's treatment or condition label, per the study, means: allogeneic hematopoietic cell transplantation with graft depleted of TCRalphabeta T cells and CD19 B cells. Library prep was done by PCR. TCRdb lists the instrument as Illumina HiSeq 2500. Molecular barcoding was employed in the preparation of TCR libraries, with unique molecular identifiers being used to normalize TCRbeta repertoire quantification. Using fastp at Q25 and MiXCR, TCRdb reprocessed the public reads and kept productive beta chains. When rows share a CDR3 protein, they turn into one entry using the most common DNA and genes. The table for this sample lists 500,000 or so distinct CDR3 sequences; over 10% of them were counted only once. The ten largest clones add up to around 15% of the sample.

The specimen was PBMCs, mostly from graft donor cells, collected 180 days after TCRalphabeta/CD19-depleted stem cell transplant. Receptors were obtained from a female patient between 2 and 15 years old who had a stem cell transplant for aplastic anemia, so the T cells may come from the graft donor.

This clonotype was seen many times. This chain connects TRBV9 to TRBJ2-1, with D tentatively TRBD1 (5 bases). Trimming removed 0 bases from V and 4 bases from J, with 11 bases in between. CDR3 length: 15 amino acids. The germline V gene has CDR1 SGDLS and CDR2 YYNGEE. This CDR3 reads CASSVVGSGYNEQFF. DNA for the CDR3: TGTGCCAGCAGCGTAGTCGGGTCAGGGTACAATGAGCAGTTCTTC.

This chain connects TRBV29-1 to TRBJ2-4; the D gene could be TRBD1 or TRBD2 (5 bases each). The CDR3 is 13 residues long. The germline V gene encodes CDR1 SQVTM and CDR2 ANQGSEA. V lost 2 bases, J lost 13 bases, and 18 bases lay in between. CDR3 nucleotide sequence: TGCAGCGTTGAACAGGGACCATTAAACAGGCAGTACTTC. It specifies CSVEQGPLNRQYF.

This clonotype was seen at least ten times. The rearrangement links TRBV5-1 to TRBJ1-2; D remains unclear. This CDR3 has 13 amino acids. The V gene lost 6 bases and the J gene lost 3 bases, with 12 bases spanning the gap. Germline V lookup: CDR1 SGHRS, CDR2 YFSETQ. As DNA, the CDR3 is TGCGCCAGCACCGCGGACGGTGACTATGGCTACACCTTC. Protein product: CASTADGDYGYTF.

A few counts support this clonotype. This sequence joins TRBV28 and TRBJ2-7; 9 bases agree with TRBD2. CDR1 is MDHEN, CDR2 SYDVKM, per germline. J gave up 3 bases and V 5 bases, and 8 bases lay outside the gene matches. This CDR3 is 15 amino acids long. CDR3 nucleotides: TGTGCCAGCAGTCGTCGGGTAGCGGGGGACTACGAGCAGTACTTC. Protein product: CASSRRVAGDYEQYF.

This clonotype was counted once. This chain's CDR3 is CASSLNLPDTGELFF. The CDR3 DNA reads as TGTGCCAGCAGCCTCAATCTCCCGGACACCGGGGAGCTGTTTTTT. J is TRBJ2-2 and V is TRBV5-4; D uncertain. Germline CDR1 reads SGHNT; CDR2 reads YYREEE (reference sequence). CDR3 size: 15 residues. The V end was cut by 4 bases, the J end by 3 bases, with 13 bases between.

This clonotype appeared a few times. The CDR3 region has the DNA TGTGCCACCAGCACCAACCGGGCCGGGGAGCTGTTTTTT. Translating gives CATSTNRAGELFF. The chain carries TRBV15 and TRBJ2-2; D is undetermined. This CDR3 has 13 residues. V dropped 4 bases and J dropped 6 bases, with 9 bases sitting between them. The germline V gene has CDR1 LNHNV and CDR2 YYDKDF (reference sequence). The full variable domain, in which reference TRBV15 and TRBJ2-2 provide the parts outside the CDR3, is DAMVIQNPRYQVTQFGKPVTLSCSQTLNHNVMYWYQQKSSQAPKLLFHYYDKDFNNEADTPDNFQSRRPNTSFCFLDIRSPGLGDTAMYLCATSTNRAGELFFGEGSRLTVL.

J is TRBJ2-1 and V is TRBV29-1; D remains unclear. The CDR3 spans 14 residues. Germline CDR1 is SQVTM and CDR2 is ANQGSEA. Trimming cost V 7 bases and J 2 bases, with 15 bases left between them. The chain's CDR3 is CSESVGGTYNEQFF. The CDR3 DNA sequence: TGCAGCGAGTCTGTCGGCGGAACCTACAATGAGCAGTTCTTC.

This sequence joins TRBV7-2 and TRBJ2-7, with D hard to call. V was pared by 1 base and J by 3 bases, with 7 bases between. In germline, CDR1 is SGHTA, CDR2 FQGNSA. This CDR3 comprises 13 residues. The CDR3 sequence is CASSLGNGYEQYF. In DNA form, the CDR3 reads TGTGCCAGCAGCTTAGGTAATGGCTACGAGCAGTACTTC. Filled out from reference TRBV7-2 and TRBJ2-7, the complete variable domain reads GAGVSQSPSNKVTEKGKDVELRCDPISGHTALYWYRQSLGQGLEFLIYFQGNSAPDKSGLPSDRFSAERTGGSVSTLTIQRTQQEDSAVYLCASSLGNGYEQYFGPGTRLTVT.

Written as DNA, the CDR3 is TGTGCCAGCAGTCCCGTGACTAGCGGGTGGGCAAGCGAGCAGTACGTC. Its translation is CASSPVTSGWASEQYV. The rearrangement joins TRBV27 to TRBJ2-7; 10 nucleotides match TRBD2. The germline gives CDR1 MNHEY, CDR2 SMNVEV (reference sequence). The CDR3 is made up of 16 amino acids. V was clipped by 5 bases and J by 6 bases; unmatched bases: 13.

This clonotype has a count of ten or more. The genes are TRBV29-1 and TRBJ1-2; 10 bases are a match to TRBD1. Per the germline V gene, CDR1 is SQVTM and CDR2 is ANQGSEA. V was clipped by 4 bases and J by 2 bases; unmatched bases: 4. The CDR3 sequence is 14 residues long. For the CDR3, the DNA is TGCAGCGTTGGCTTGGACAGGGGGAACTATGGCTACACCTTC. As protein: CSVGLDRGNYGYTF.

About this clonotype itself: This is likely a read error, given that the CDR3 carries no conserved phenylalanine or tryptophan at its end. The V call is TRBV28, the J call TRBJ1-1; TRBD1 agrees at 7 bases. V was clipped by 3 bases and J by 4 bases; unmatched bases: 8. Germline V lookup: CDR1 MDHEN, CDR2 SYDVKM. This CDR3 region has 15 residues. The CDR3 coding sequence is TGTGCCAGCAGTTTGAACCCAGGGGGGCGCACTGAAGCTTTCTTG. This encodes CASSLNPGGRTEAFL.

The chain is built from TRBV21-1 and TRBJ2-7; the table's D call, TRBD1, was not checked against the DNA. TRBV21-1 has pseudogene status. This CDR3 is 15 amino acids long. The CDR3, as DNA: TGTGCCAGCTTAACCCAGGGGGCGTCTGACTACGAGCAGTACGTC. Translation gives CASLTQGASDYEQYV.

This clonotype was seen repeatedly, ten times or more. The chain recombines TRBV20-1 with TRBJ2-3, with D perhaps matching TRBD2 (5 bases). CDR3 length: 13 amino acids. Germline CDR1 reads DFQATT; CDR2 reads SNEGSKA (reference sequence). Between the trimmed V and J ends, which lost 5 bases and 0 bases, there was a span of 9 bases. The CDR3 bases are TGCAGTGCTGCCGGACTTAGCACAGATACGCAGTATTTT. This encodes CSAAGLSTDTQYF.

This clonotype was seen only a few times. This chain joins TRBV6-2 or TRBV6-3 and TRBJ2-6, with unresolved D. The CDR3 consists of 17 residues. Per germline, CDR1 MNHEY and CDR2 SVGEGT. The germline V and J ends were trimmed by 5 bases and 3 bases, with 17 bases remaining between them. The CDR3 spells CASSRTAGPRGANVLTF. CDR3 bases: TGTGCCAGCAGTCGAACCGCCGGGCCCCGTGGGGCCAACGTCCTGACTTTC.

CDR3 protein: CASPSPGHRDYEQYF. CDR3 DNA: TGTGCCAGCCCTAGCCCGGGACACCGTGACTACGAGCAGTACTTC. This chain connects TRBV6-4 to TRBJ2-7; D is perhaps TRBD1 (6 bases). This CDR3 region has 15 residues. CDR1 and CDR2 (germline): MRHNA, SNTAGT. V shed 8 bases and J shed 3 bases, with 20 bases lying between them.

The chain carries TRBV20-1 and TRBJ2-7, with no clear D. The CDR3 is 15 amino acids. V was trimmed by 5 bases and J by 2 bases, leaving 19 bases between them. Germline V lookup: CDR1 DFQATT, CDR2 SNEGSKA (reference sequence). The CDR3 DNA reads TGCAGTGCTTCAGATCGCGGTAGGAGTCCCTACGAGCAGTACGTC. Its translation: CSASDRGRSPYEQYV.

The V gene is TRBV29-1, the J gene TRBJ2-3; D remains unclear. The V end lost 1 base, the J end lost 4 bases, and 15 bases lay between the germline ends. CDR1 and CDR2 (germline): SQVTM, ANQGSEA. The CDR3 is 15 amino acids. The CDR3 DNA is TGCAGCGTTGAAGTAGACTTTTTTTACCCAGATACGCAGTATTTT. It codes for CSVEVDFFYPDTQYF.